The source of this T cell receptor beta chain is a study of blood T cell repertoires in COVID-19. Participants reported their clinical history, and cohort assignment relied on those reports. Under the authors' procedure: Reference gene primer amplification yielded estimated nucleated cell counts. Sequencing was performed with immunoSEQ multiplex PCR; in TCRdb, only in-frame clones are kept and a portion is missing. V, J and clone size are taken as reported in that table, and D and trimming were inferred from the DNA itself. The table has 200,000 to 250,000 clones, 86% seen once; the top ten hold about 4%. CDR1 MNHEY and CDR2 SVGAGI come from the germline V gene. This CDR3 has 14 amino acids. Unmatched junction bases numbered 8, after V lost 5 bases and J lost 5 bases.

The sequenced sample consisted of PBMCs or T cells enriched from blood (not recorded which). The TCR was taken from a woman in her 40s with acute COVID-19. This sequence joins TRBV6-5 and TRBJ1-2; 7 bases are shared with TRBD1. The CDR3 nucleotides are TGTGCCAGCAGTCGGGACAGTCTGGGTTATGGCTACACCTTC. Amino acids: CASSRDSLGYGYTF.